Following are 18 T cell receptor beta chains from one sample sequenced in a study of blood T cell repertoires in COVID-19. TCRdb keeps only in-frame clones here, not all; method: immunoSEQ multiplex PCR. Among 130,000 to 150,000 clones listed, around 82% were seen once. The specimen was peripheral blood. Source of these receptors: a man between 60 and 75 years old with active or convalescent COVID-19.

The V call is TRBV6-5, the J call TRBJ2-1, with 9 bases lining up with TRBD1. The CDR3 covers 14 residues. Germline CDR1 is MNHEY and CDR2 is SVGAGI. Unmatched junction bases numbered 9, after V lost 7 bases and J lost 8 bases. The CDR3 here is CASIGTGGKDEQFF. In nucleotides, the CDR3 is TGTGCCAGCATCGGAACAGGGGGCAAGGATGAGCAGTTCTTC.

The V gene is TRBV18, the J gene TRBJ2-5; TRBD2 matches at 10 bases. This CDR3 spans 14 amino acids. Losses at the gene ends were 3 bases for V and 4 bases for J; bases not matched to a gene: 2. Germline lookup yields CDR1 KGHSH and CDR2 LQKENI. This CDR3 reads CASSPSGRGETQYF. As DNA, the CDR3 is TGTGCCAGCTCACCCAGCGGGAGGGGAGAGACCCAGTACTTC.

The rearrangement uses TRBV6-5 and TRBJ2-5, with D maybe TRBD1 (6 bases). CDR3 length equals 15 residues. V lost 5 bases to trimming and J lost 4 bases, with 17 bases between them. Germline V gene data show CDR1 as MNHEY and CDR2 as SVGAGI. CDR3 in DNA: TGTGCCAGCAGTAGGACAGCCGGAAGGGCAGAGACCCAGTACTTC. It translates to CASSRTAGRAETQYF.

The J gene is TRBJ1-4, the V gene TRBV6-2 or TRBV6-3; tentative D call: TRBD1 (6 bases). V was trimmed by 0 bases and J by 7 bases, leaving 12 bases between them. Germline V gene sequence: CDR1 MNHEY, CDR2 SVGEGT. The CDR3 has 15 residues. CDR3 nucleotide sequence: TGTGCCAGCAGTTACTCGAGAGGGGGGGGTGAAAAACTGTTTTTT. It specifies CASSYSRGGGEKLFF.

The CDR3 spells CASSVGPRANEKLFF. CDR3 nucleotide sequence: TGTGCCAGCAGCGTAGGCCCGAGGGCTAATGAAAAACTGTTTTTT. V is TRBV9 and J is TRBJ1-4; no clear D. The V end was cut by 0 bases, the J end by 3 bases, with 9 bases between. Germline CDR1 and CDR2: SGDLS and YYNGEE. CDR3 size: 15 residues.

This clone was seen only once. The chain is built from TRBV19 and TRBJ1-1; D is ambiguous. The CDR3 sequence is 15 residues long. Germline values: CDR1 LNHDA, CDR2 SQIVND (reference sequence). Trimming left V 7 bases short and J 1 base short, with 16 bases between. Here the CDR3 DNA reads TGTGCCAGTACGACGGCGGCTTCGGGGAACACTGAAGCTTTCTTT. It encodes CASTTAASGNTEAFF.

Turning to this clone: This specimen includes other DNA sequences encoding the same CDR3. CDR3 residues: CASSLVGLAGYEQYF. DNA of the CDR3: TGTGCCAGCAGCTTAGTCGGGCTAGCCGGCTACGAGCAGTACTTC. V usage is TRBV7-9 and J usage is TRBJ2-7; D might be TRBD2 (5 bases). The CDR3 extends over 15 amino acids. Trimming took 1 base from V and 3 from J, leaving 13 bases between them. The germline V gene has CDR1 SEHNR and CDR2 FQNEAQ (reference sequence).

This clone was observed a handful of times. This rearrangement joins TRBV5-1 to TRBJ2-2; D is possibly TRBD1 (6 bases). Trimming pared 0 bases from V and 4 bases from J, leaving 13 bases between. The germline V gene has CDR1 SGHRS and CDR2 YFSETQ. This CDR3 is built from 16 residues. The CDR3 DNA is TGCGCCAGCAGCTTGGCCTTTGCACAGGGCACCGGGGAGCTGTTTTTT. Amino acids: CASSLAFAQGTGELFF.

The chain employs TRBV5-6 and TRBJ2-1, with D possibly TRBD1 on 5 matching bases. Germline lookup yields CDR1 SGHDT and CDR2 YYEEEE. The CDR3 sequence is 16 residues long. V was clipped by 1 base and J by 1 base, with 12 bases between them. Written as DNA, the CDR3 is TGTGCCAGCAGCTTGAAAGGGGATGAGTCCTACAATGAGCAGTTCTTC. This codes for CASSLKGDESYNEQFF.

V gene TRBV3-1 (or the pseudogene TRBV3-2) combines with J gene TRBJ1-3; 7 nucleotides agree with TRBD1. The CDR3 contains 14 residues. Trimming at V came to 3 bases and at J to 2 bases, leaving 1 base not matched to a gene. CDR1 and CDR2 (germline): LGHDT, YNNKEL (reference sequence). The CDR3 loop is CASSHTGAGNTIYF. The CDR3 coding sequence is TGTGCCAGCAGCCATACAGGGGCTGGAAACACCATATATTTT.

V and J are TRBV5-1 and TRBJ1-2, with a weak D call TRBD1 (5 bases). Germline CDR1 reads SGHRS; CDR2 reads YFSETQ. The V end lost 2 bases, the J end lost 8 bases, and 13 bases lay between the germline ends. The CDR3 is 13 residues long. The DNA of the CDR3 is TGCGCCAGCAGCTTCTCCAGGGCGGAGGGCTACACCTTC. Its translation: CASSFSRAEGYTF.

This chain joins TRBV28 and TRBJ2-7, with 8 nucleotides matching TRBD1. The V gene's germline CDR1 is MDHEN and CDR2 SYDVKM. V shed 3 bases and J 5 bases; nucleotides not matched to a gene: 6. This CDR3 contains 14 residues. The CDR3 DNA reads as TGTGCCAGCAGTTTCCAGGGGGCGAAGAACGAGCAGTACTTC. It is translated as CASSFQGAKNEQYF.

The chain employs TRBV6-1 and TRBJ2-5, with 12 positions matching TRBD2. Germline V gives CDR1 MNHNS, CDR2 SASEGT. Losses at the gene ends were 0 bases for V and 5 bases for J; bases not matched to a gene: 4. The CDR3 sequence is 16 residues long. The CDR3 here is CASSEALAGGFETQYF. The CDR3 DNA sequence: TGTGCCAGCAGTGAAGCGCTAGCGGGAGGGTTTGAGACCCAGTACTTC.

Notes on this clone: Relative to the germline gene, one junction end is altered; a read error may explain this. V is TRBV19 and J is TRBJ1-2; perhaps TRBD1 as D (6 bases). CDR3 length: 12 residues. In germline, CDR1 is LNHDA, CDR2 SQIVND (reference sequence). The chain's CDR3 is CASSRQEYGYTF. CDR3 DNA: TGTGCCAGCAGTAGACAGGAATATGGCTACACCTTC. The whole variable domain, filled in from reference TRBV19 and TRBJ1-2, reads DGGITQSPKYLFRKEGQNVTLSCEQNLNHDAMYWYRQDPGQGLRLIYYSQIVNDFQKGDIAEGYSVSREKKESFPLTVTSAQKNPTAFYLCASSRQEYGYTFGSGTRLTVV.

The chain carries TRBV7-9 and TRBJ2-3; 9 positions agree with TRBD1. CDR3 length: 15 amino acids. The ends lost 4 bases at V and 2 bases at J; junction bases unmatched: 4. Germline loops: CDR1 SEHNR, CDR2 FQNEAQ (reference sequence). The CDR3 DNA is TGTGCCAGCAGCTCAATACAGGGGGCCACAGATACGCAGTATTTT. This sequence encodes CASSSIQGATDTQYF.

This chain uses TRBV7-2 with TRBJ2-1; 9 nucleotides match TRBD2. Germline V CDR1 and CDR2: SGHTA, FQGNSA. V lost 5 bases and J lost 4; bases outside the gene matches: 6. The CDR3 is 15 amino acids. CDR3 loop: CASSPLSGGYNEQFF. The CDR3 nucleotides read TGTGCCAGCAGCCCGTTGAGCGGGGGGTACAATGAGCAGTTCTTC.

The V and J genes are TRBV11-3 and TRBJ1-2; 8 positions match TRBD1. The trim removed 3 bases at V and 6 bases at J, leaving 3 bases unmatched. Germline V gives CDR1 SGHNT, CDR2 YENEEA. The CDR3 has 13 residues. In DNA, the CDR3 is TGTGCCAGCAGCTTGCGACAGGGGAATGGCTACACCTTC. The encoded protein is CASSLRQGNGYTF.

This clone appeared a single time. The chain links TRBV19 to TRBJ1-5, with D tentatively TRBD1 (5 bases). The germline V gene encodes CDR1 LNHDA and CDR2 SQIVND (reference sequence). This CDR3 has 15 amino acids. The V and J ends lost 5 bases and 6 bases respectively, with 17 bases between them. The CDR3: CASSPITAGGQPQHF. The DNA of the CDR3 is TGTGCCAGTAGTCCTATAACAGCCGGGGGTCAGCCCCAGCATTTT.